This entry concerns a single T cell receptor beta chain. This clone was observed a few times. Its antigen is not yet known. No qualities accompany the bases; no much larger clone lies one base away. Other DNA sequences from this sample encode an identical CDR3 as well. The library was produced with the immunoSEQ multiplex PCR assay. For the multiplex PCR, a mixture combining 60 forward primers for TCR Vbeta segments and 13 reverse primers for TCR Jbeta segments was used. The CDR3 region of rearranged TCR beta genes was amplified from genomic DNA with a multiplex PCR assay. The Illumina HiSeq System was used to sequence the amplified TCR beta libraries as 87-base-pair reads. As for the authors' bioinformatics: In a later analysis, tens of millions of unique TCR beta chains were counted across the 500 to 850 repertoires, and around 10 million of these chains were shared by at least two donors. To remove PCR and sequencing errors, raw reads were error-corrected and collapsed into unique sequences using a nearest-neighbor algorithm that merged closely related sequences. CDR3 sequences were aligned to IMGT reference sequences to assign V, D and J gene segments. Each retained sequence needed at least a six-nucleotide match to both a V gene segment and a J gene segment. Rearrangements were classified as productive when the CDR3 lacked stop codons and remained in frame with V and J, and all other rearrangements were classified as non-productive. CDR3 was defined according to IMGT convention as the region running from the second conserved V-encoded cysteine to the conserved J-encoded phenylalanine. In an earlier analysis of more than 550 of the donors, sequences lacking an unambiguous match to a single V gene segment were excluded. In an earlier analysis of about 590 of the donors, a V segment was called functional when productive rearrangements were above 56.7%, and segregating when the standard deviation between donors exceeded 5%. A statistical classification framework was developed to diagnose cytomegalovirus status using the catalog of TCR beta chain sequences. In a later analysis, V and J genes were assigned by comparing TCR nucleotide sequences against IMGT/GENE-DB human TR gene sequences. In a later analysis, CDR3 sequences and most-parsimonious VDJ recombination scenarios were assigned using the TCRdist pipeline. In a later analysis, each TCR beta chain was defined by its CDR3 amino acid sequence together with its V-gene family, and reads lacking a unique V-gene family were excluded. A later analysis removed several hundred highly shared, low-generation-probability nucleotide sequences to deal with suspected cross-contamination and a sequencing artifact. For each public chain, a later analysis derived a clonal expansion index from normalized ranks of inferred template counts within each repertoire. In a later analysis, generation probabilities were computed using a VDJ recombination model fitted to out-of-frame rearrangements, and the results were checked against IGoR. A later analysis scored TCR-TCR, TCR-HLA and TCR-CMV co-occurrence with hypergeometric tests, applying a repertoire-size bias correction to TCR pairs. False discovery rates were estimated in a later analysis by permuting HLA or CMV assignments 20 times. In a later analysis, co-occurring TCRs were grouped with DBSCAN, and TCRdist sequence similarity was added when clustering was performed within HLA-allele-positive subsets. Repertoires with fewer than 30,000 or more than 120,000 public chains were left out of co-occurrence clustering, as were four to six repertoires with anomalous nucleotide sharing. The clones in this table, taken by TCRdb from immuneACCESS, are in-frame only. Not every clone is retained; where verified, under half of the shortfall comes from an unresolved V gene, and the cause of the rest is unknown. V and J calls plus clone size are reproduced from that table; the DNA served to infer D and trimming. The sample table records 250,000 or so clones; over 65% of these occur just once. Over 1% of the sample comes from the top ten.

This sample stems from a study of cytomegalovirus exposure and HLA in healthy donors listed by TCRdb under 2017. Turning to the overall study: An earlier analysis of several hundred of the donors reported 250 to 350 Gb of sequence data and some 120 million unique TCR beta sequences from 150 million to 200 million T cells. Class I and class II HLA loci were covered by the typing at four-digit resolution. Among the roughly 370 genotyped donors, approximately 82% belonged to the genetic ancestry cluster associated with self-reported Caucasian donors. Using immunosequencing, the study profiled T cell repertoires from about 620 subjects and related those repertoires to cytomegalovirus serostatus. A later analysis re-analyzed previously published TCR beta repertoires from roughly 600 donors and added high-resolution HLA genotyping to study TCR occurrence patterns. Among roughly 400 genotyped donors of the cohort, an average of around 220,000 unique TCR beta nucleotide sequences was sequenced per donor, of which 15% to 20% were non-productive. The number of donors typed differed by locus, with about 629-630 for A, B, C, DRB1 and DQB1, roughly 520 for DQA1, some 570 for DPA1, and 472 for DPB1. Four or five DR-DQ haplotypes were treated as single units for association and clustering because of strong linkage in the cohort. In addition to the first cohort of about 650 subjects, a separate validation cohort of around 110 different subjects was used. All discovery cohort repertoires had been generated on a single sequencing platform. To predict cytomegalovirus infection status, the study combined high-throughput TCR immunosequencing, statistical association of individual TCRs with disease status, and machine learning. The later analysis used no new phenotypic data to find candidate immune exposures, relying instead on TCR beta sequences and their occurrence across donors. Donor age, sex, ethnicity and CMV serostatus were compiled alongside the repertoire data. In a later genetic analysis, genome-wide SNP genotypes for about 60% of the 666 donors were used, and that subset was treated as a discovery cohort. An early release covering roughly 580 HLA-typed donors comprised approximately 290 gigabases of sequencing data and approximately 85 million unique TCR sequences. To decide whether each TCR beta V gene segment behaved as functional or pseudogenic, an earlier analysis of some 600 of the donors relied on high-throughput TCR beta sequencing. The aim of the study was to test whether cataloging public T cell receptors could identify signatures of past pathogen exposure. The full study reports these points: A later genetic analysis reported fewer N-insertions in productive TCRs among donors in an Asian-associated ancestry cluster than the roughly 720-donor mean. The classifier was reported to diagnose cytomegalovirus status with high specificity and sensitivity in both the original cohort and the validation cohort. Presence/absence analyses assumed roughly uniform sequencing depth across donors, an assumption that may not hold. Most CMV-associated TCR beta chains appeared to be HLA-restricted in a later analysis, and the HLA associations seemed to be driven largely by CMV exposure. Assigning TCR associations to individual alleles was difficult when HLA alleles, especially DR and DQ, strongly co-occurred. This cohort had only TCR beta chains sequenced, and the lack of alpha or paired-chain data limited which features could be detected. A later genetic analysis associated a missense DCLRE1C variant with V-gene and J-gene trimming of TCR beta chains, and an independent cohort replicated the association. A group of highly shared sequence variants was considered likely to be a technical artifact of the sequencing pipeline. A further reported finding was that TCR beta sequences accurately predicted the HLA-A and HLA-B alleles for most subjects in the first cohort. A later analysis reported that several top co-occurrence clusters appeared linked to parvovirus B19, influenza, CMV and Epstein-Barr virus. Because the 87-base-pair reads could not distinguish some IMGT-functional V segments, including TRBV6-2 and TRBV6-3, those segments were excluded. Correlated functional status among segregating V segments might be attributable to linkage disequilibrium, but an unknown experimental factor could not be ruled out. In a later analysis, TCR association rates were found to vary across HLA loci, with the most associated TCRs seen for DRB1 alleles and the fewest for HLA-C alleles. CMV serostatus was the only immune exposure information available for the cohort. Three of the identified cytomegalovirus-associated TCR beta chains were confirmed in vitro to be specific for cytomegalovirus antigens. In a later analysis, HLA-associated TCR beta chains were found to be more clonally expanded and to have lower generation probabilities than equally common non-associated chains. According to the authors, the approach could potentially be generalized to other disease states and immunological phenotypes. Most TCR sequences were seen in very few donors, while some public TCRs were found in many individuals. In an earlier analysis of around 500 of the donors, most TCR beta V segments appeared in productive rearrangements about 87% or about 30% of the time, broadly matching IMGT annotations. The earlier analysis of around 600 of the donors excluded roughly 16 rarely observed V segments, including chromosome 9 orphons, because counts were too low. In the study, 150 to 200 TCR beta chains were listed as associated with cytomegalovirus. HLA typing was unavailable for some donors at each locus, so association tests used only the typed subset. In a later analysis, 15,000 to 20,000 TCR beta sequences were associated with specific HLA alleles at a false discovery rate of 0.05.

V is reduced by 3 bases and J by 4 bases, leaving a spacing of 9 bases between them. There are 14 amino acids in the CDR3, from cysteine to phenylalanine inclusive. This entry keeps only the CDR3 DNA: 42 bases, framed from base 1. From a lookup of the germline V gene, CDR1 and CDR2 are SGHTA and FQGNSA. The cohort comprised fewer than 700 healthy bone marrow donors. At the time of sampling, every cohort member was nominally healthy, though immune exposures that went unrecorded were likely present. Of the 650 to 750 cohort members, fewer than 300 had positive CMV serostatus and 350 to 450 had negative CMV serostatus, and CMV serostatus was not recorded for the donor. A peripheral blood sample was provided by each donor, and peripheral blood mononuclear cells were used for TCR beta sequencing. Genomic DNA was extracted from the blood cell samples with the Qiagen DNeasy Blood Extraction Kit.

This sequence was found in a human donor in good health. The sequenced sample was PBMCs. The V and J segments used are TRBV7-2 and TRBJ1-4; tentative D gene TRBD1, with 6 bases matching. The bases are TGTGCCAGCAGCTTGGACAGCCTTAATGAAAAACTGTTTTTT. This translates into CASSLDSLNEKLFF.